This is a list of T cell receptor beta chains from one sample in a study of CD8 T cells in ankylosing spondylitis. TCRdb reprocessed the 5' RACE reads via MiXCR and lists one record per CDR3 protein. The data hold some 330,000 distinct CDR3 sequences, with 6.5% to 10% observed a single time. Sample: blood, either unsorted or a sorted T cell fraction (not recorded which). The receptor source for this set is a male donor with ankylosing spondylitis. Both conserved end residues are part of each CDR3.

CDR3 length | J gene | V gene | CDR3 protein
14 | TRBJ2-7 | TRBV14 | CASSQGTFYYEQYF
15 | TRBJ2-3 | TRBV9 | CASSVAGAGPGTQYF
15 | TRBJ1-6 | TRBV15 | CATSIDRFDNSPLHF
17 | TRBJ2-3 | TRBV20-1 | CSARDLSGRTLTDTQYF
14 | TRBJ2-3 | TRBV29-1 | CSVEWAGVRDTQYF
14 | TRBJ1-5 | TRBV12-3/TRBV12-4 | CASRRTGAAQPQHF
14 | TRBJ2-1 | TRBV6-2/TRBV6-3 | CASRRTGNYNEQFF
14 | TRBJ1-6 | TRBV27 | CASSLDREGSPLHF
14 | TRBJ2-7 | TRBV4-2 | CASSQGQGVYEQYF
12 | TRBJ1-4 | TRBV5-1 | CASSWGDEKLFF
16 | TRBJ2-2 | TRBV5-1 | CASSPLQGRGAGELFF
14 | TRBJ1-2 | TRBV20-1 | CSARPTQGNYGYTF
16 | TRBJ2-2 | TRBV6-5 | CASSYRVQSNTGELFF
17 | TRBJ2-7 | TRBV13 | CASSLSAGTSKGYEQYF
14 | TRBJ1-1 | TRBV30 | CAWIREGAGTEAFF
13 | TRBJ2-7 | TRBV20-1 | CSAPLWGSEEQYF
11 | TRBJ1-4 | TRBV7-9 | CASSASEKLFF
15 | TRBJ1-1 | TRBV7-6 | CASSSTTGVNTEAFF
12 | TRBJ2-5 | TRBV20-1 | CSVGTRGETQYF
12 | TRBJ2-7 | TRBV6-2/TRBV6-3 | CASSYADDEQYF
14 | TRBJ1-1 | TRBV6-5 | CASSLRFANTEAFF
13 | TRBJ1-1 | TRBV29-1 | CSVGTTGNTEAFF
13 | TRBJ1-6 | TRBV20-1 | CSARRRDNSPLHF
16 | TRBJ2-2 | TRBV3-1 | CASSQDRLALTGELFF
15 | TRBJ2-1 | TRBV5-1 | CASSFWASGINEQFF
11 | TRBJ2-7 | TRBV28 | CASRALSEQYF
16 | TRBJ2-5 | TRBV9 | CASSAPGLAGKETQYF
16 | TRBJ2-2 | TRBV20-1 | CSARVPGRGHTGELFF
13 | TRBJ1-5 | TRBV20-1 | CSASRDRNQPQHF
15 | TRBJ2-1 | TRBV7-2 | CASSTTGVGGGEQFF
15 | TRBJ1-5 | TRBV4-2 | CASSQTGTGAQPQHF
16 | TRBJ2-7 | TRBV5-5 | CASSLGSAGLAYEQYF
16 | TRBJ2-6 | TRBV7-2 | CASSPDSSSGANVLTF
14 | TRBJ1-1 | TRBV4-1 | CASISGQAGTEAFF
15 | TRBJ2-1 | TRBV28 | CAVRRGQGAYNEQFF
16 | TRBJ2-7 | TRBV12-3/TRBV12-4 | CASSQQGAGFSYEQYF
15 | TRBJ2-7 | TRBV7-6 | CASSFGGQFTYEQYF
14 | TRBJ2-7 | TRBV6-1 | CASDRQGFIYEQYF
15 | TRBJ2-5 | TRBV7-9 | CASYPPVPRWETQYF
14 | TRBJ2-1 | TRBV7-3 | CASSLMGSGNEQFF
16 | TRBJ2-1 | TRBV15 | CATSRVSGSSYNEQFF